This entry concerns a single T cell receptor beta chain. The antigen is unknown. The record originates from a study of a mutant IDH1 vaccine in newly diagnosed glioma. Across the study: Patients were pretreated with radiotherapy, temozolomide, or both, mostly both.

Time point reported: week 5, during vaccination. All doses held 300 ug of mutant IDH1 20-mer peptide, with topical imiquimod. Each tumor in the donors was a new WHO grade 3 or 4 astrocytoma, IDH1-mutant and ATRX-lost. CDR3 length equals 14 residues. The V gene end was trimmed by 4 bases and the J gene end by 12 bases; junction bases not matched to a gene: 11. Germline values: CDR1 SGHAT, CDR2 FQNNGV. The table came from immunoSEQ multiplex PCR; TCRdb's copy has only in-frame clones and leaves some out. The sample shows around 50,000 clones, 85% to 90% of them seen only once. Study conclusions and caveats: It seemed that pseudoprogression was not linked to changes in the top peripheral T cell clonotypes.

The sample here was PBMCs, taken from a glioma patient whose treatment included an IDH1 peptide vaccine. The rearrangement uses TRBV11-2 and TRBJ2-1; 8 bases fit TRBD1. The receptor's source is a woman in her thirties or forties with glioma. The CDR3 sequence: CASSSARTGIGQFF. The CDR3 DNA sequence: TGTGCCAGCAGCTCGGCCAGGACAGGGATTGGGCAGTTCTTC. Using reference TRBV11-2 and TRBJ2-1 for the parts outside the CDR3, the full variable domain is EAGVAQSPRYKIIEKRQSVAFWCNPISGHATLYWYQQILGQGPKLLIQFQNNGVVDDSQLPKDRFSAERLKGVDSTLKIQPAKLEDSAVYLCASSSARTGIGQFFGPGTRLTVL.